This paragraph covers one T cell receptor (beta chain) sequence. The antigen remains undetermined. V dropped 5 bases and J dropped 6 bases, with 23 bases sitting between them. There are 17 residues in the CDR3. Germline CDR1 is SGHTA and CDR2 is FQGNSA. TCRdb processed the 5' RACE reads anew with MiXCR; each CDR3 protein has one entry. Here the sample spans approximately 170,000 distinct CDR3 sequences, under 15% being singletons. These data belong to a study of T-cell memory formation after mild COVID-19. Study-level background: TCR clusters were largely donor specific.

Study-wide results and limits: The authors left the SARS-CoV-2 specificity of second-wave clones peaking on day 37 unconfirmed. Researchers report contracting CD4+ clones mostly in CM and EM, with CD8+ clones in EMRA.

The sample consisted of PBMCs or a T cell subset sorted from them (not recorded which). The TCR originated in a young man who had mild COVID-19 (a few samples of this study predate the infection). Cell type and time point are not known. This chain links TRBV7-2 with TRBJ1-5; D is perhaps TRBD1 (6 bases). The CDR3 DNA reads TGTGCCAGCAGCCTCGTATATTGGGACATTGGTCGTCAGCCCCAGCATTTT. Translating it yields CASSLVYWDIGRQPQHF.